This T cell receptor beta chain derives from a study of T-cell reconstitution after alpha-beta-depleted transplantation in children. This clonotype turned up a few times. CDR1 and CDR2 from the germline V gene are DFQATT and SNEGSKA (reference sequence). The CDR3 totals 16 residues. Between the trimmed V and J ends, which lost 2 bases and 3 bases, there was a span of 17 bases. Preparation of the TCRbeta library was carried out with unique molecular identifiers. TCRdb analysed the PCR reads with MiXCR anew, one entry per CDR3 protein. Of some 600,000 distinct CDR3 sequences in the sample, 13% were seen once.

This receptor was identified in a male patient younger than 18 who had a stem cell transplant for acute myeloid leukemia, so the T cells may come from the graft donor. This sample comprised PBMCs, mostly from graft donor cells, obtained 360 days after TCRalphabeta/CD19-depleted stem cell transplant. The rearrangement joins TRBV20-1 to TRBJ1-3; a possible D gene is TRBD1 (5 bases). The CDR3 region has the DNA TGCAGTGCTAGAAGGGGCCTAGGGGTAGTTGGAAACACCATATATTTT. It encodes CSARRGLGVVGNTIYF.